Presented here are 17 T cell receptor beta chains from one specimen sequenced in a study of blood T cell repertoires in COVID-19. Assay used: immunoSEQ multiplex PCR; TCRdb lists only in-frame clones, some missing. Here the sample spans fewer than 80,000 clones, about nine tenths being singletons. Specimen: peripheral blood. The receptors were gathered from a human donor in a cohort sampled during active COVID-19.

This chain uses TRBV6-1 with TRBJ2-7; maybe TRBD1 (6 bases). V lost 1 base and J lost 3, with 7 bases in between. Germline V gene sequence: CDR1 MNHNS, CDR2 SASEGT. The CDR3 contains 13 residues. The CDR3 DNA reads TGTGCCAGCAGTGAAGACAGGGACTACGAGCAGTACTTC. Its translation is CASSEDRDYEQYF.

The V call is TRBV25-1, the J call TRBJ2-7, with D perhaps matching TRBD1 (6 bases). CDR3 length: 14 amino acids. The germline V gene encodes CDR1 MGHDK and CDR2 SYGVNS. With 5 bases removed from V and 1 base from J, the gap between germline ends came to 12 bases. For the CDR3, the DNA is TGTGCCAGCAGTTCCCGACAGGAGTCCTACGAGCAGTACTTC. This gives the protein CASSSRQESYEQYF.

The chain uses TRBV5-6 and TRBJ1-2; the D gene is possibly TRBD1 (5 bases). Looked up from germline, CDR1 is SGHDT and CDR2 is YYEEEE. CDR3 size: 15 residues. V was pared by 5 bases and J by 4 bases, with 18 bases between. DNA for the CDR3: TGTGCCAGCAGTCTGAAGAGCGGGGGAACCTATGGCTACACCTTC. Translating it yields CASSLKSGGTYGYTF.

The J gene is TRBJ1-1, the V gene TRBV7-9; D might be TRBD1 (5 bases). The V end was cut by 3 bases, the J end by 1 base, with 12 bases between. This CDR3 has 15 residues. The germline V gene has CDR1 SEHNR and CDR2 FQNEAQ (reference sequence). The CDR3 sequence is CASSLRSGANTEAFF. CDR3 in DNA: TGTGCCAGCAGCTTGCGGAGCGGGGCGAACACTGAAGCTTTCTTT.

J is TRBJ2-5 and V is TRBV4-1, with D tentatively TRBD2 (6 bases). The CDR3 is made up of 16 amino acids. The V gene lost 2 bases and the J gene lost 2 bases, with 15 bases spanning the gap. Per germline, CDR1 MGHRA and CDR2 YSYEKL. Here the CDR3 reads CASSQPLGGLQETQYF. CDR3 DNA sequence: TGCGCCAGCAGCCAACCATTGGGGGGTCTGCAAGAGACCCAGTACTTC.

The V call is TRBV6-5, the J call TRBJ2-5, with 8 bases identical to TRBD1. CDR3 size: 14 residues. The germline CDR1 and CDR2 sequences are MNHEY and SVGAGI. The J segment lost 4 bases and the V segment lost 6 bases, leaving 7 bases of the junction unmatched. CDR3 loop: CASSIGQGLETQYF. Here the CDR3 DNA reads TGTGCCAGCAGCATCGGACAGGGATTAGAGACCCAGTACTTC.

CDR3 sequence: CASSSTGWETQYF. The CDR3 DNA sequence: TGTGCCAGCTCAAGCACAGGGTGGGAGACCCAGTACTTC. The chain uses TRBV18 and TRBJ2-5, with TRBD1 as a possible D gene (6 bases). CDR1 KGHSH and CDR2 LQKENI come from the germline V gene. Trimming stripped 5 bases from V and 5 bases from J, with 12 bases between. This CDR3 has 13 amino acids.

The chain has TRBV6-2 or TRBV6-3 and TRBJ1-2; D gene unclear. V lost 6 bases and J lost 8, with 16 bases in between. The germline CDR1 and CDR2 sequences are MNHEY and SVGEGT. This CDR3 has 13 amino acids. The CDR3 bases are TGTGCCAGCAGCCGCGTGTTGATACGCGGCTACACCTTC. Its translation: CASSRVLIRGYTF.

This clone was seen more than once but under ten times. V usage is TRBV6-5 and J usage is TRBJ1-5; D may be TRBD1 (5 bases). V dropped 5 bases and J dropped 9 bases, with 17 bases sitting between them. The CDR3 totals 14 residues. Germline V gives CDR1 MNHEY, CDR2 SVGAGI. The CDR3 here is CASSPSGVGLPQHF. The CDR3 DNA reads TGTGCCAGCAGTCCTTCGGGGGTAGGGTTGCCCCAGCATTTT.

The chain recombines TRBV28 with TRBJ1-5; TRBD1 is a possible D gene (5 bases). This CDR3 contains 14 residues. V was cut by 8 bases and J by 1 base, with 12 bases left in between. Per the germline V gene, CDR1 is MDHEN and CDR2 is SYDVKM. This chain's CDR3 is CASGRGRSNQPQHF. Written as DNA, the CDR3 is TGTGCCAGCGGGAGGGGCCGGAGCAATCAGCCCCAGCATTTT.

Written as DNA, the CDR3 is TGTGCCAGCAGTTACTCGAAACCGGGGTTCGCAGATACGCAGTATTTT. Its translation: CASSYSKPGFADTQYF. The chain links TRBV6-5 to TRBJ2-3; a weak D match, TRBD2 (5 bases). Germline V lookup: CDR1 MNHEY, CDR2 SVGAGI. This CDR3 region has 16 residues. V was cut by 0 bases and J by 4 bases, with 14 bases left in between.

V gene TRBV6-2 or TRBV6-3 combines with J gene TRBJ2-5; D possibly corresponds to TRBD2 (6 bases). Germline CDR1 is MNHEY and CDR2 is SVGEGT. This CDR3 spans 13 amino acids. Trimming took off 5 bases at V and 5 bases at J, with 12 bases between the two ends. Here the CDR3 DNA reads TGTGCCAGCAGTCAAGGGGAGGCGGAGACCCAGTACTTC. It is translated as CASSQGEAETQYF.

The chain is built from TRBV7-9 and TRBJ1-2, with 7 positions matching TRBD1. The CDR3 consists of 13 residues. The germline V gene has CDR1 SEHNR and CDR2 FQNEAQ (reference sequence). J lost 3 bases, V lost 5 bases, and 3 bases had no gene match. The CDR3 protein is CASSTGQHYGYTF. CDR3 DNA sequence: TGTGCCAGCAGCACGGGACAGCACTATGGCTACACCTTC. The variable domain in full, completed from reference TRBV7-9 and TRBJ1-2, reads DTGVSQNPRHKITKRGQNVTFRCDPISEHNRLYWYRQTLGQGPEFLTYFQNEAQLEKSRLLSDRFSAERPKGSFSTLEIQRTEQGDSAMYLCASSTGQHYGYTFGSGTRLTVV.

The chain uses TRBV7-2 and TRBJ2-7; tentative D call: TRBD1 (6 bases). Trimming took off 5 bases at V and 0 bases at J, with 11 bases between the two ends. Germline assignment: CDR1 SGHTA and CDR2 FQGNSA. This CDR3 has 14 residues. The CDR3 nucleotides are TGTGCCAGCAGCCCCGGACAGAGCTCCTACGAGCAGTACTTC. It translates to CASSPGQSSYEQYF.

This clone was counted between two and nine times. The DNA for the CDR3 is TGTGCCAGCAGTGAGAGAGGCGGGTCTAGCACAGATACGCAGTATTTT. It is translated as CASSERGGSSTDTQYF. V and J are TRBV2 and TRBJ2-3; D may be TRBD2 (5 bases). The CDR3 length is 16 residues. V lost 3 bases, J lost 0 bases, and 13 bases lay in between. Germline V gene sequence: CDR1 SNHLY, CDR2 FYNNEI.

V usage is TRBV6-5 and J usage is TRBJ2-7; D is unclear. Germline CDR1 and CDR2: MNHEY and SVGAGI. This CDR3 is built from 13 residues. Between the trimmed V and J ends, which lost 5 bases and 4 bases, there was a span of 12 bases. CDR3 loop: CASSLRLTYEQYF. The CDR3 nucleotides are TGTGCCAGCAGTCTACGACTGACTTACGAGCAGTACTTC.

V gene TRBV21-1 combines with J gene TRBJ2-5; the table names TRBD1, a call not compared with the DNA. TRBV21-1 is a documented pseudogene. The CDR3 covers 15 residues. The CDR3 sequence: CASSRRGKGQETQYF. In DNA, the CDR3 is TGTGCCAGCAGCCGAAGGGGGAAGGGACAAGAGACCCAGTACTTC.